This T cell receptor beta chain was retrieved from a study of blood T cell repertoires in COVID-19. Here immunoSEQ multiplex PCR was the method, and the copy in TCRdb shows in-frame clones only, minus some. The repertoire holds around 190,000 clones, with more than 75% as singletons. Germline V gene sequence: CDR1 KGHSH, CDR2 LQKENI. The germline V and J ends were trimmed by 6 bases and 1 base, with 12 bases remaining between them. The CDR3 extends over 15 amino acids. This chain joins TRBV18 and TRBJ2-2; D is unclear. The origin of this receptor is a man aged 35 to 55 with acute COVID-19. Sequenced material: PBMCs or T cells enriched from blood (not recorded which). This chain's CDR3 is CASSPILENTGELFF. In DNA, the CDR3 is TGTGCCAGCTCCCCGATCTTAGAGAACACCGGGGAGCTGTTTTTT.